Listed here is a single T cell receptor (beta chain). The antigen is undetermined. The study ran its PCR with 60 Vbeta and 13 Jbeta primers. The method was immunoSEQ multiplex PCR; TCRdb's version includes in-frame clones alone and lacks a portion of them. The sample has roughly 82,000 clones, and its top ten clones hold 1.3% to 1.5%. Healthy bone marrow donors supplied every sample. These data come from a study of cytomegalovirus exposure and HLA in healthy donors. Study overall: Previous work identified 95 million to 120 million unique TCR beta sequences from 150 million to 200 million T cells.

Findings of the study overall: Analysis was performed later, and it showed HLA-associated TCR beta chains to be more clonally expanded than equally common others. High sensitivity and specificity were reportedly achieved when the classifier diagnosed cytomegalovirus status.

The clonotype originates from a woman aged 60 to 75 in good health and CMV-seronegative. Material: PBMCs.

The CDR3 is CASSPVTANEKLFF. CDR3 in DNA: TGTGCCAGTAGCCCCGTGACTGCTAATGAAAAACTGTTTTTT. The chain uses TRBV19 and TRBJ1-4; D gene uncertain. The germline V gene encodes CDR1 LNHDA and CDR2 SQIVND (reference sequence). V lost 6 bases and J lost 3, with 11 bases in between. CDR3 size: 14 residues.